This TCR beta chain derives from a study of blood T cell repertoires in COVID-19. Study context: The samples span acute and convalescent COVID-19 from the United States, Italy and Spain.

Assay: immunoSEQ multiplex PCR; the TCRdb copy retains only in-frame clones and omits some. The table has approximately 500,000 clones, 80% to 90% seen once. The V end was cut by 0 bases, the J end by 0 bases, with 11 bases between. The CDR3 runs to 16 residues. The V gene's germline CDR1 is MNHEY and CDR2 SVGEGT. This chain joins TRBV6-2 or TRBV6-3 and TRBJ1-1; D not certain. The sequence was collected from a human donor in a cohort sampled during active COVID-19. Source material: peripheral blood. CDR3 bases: TGTGCCAGCAGTTACTCGAGGCAGAACATGAACACTGAAGCTTTCTTT. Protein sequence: CASSYSRQNMNTEAFF.